This TCR beta chain was profiled in a study of neurological immune-mediated disorders. Study-wide findings and caveats: In HTLV-1-associated myelopathy, TCR clonal expansion was greatest, and in multiple sclerosis it was least, below healthy controls. There were no CDR3 amino acid sequences shared by expanded clones across subjects, a result suggesting private repertoires in all groups.

In this sample, this clonotype turned up many times. What it binds is unknown. 5'RACE generated cDNA with 10-nucleotide random UMIs. TCRdb itself ran the 5' RACE reads through MiXCR, one entry per CDR3 protein. The sample records tens of thousands of distinct CDR3 sequences, about 6.3% being singletons. This TCR came from a woman aged 40 to 50 in good health. Sequenced input: CD4+ T cells from blood.

The CDR3 spells CASSQVQGAYGYTF. For the CDR3, the DNA is TGTGCCAGCAGCCAAGTACAGGGGGCCTATGGCTACACCTTC. J is TRBJ1-2 and V is TRBV14; 9 nucleotides match TRBD1. The V and J ends lost 1 base and 4 bases, in that order; junction bases with no gene match: 1. This CDR3 contains 14 residues. Looked up from germline, CDR1 is SGHDN and CDR2 is FVKESK.